Following are 5 T cell receptor beta chains from one sample sequenced in a study of blood T cell repertoires in COVID-19. Data came from immunoSEQ multiplex PCR; TCRdb stores just in-frame clones and leaves some out. Here the sample spans fewer than 350,000 clones, around 85% being singletons. Specimen: peripheral blood. The source is a woman in her 30s who had recovered from COVID-19.

This chain connects TRBV7-9 to TRBJ2-7; 7 nucleotides match TRBD1. The length of the CDR3 is 15 residues. Trimming cost V 1 base and J 2 bases; bases outside gene matches: 5. From germline, CDR1 is SEHNR and CDR2 FQNEAQ (reference sequence). CDR3 DNA: TGTGCCAGCAGCTTAGATCTCGGGACAGCCTACGAGCAGTACTTC. Its translation is CASSLDLGTAYEQYF.

The chain joins TRBV11-2 to TRBJ1-3; perhaps TRBD1 as D (5 bases). Germline values: CDR1 SGHAT, CDR2 FQNNGV. The ends were cut back, 2 bases at V and 3 bases at J, with 14 bases in the middle. This CDR3 comprises 16 residues. CDR3 sequence reads: CASSLPGIHLGNTIYF. DNA for the CDR3: TGTGCCAGCAGCTTACCAGGGATTCACCTTGGAAACACCATATATTTT.

This clone was counted only a few times. The rearrangement uses TRBV20-1 and TRBJ1-2; no clear D gene. The germline V and J ends were trimmed by 4 bases and 7 bases, with 7 bases remaining between them. Germline CDR1 and CDR2: DFQATT and SNEGSKA (reference sequence). The CDR3 is made up of 10 amino acids. The CDR3 coding sequence is TGCAGTGCTAACAGATTTGGCTACACCTTC. Its protein product is CSANRFGYTF.

The J gene is TRBJ1-3, the V gene TRBV6-5; D remains ambiguous. The CDR3 consists of 13 residues. Trimming cost V 7 bases and J 0 bases, with 7 bases left between them. Per germline, CDR1 MNHEY and CDR2 SVGAGI. The DNA of the CDR3 is TGTGCCAGCATAGGGAGCTCTGGAAACACCATATATTTT. It yields the protein CASIGSSGNTIYF.

This clone was seen only once. The chain uses TRBV9 and TRBJ2-3, with D hard to call. V dropped 0 bases and J dropped 6 bases, with 14 bases sitting between them. This CDR3 is 15 amino acids long. Germline V gives CDR1 SGDLS, CDR2 YYNGEE. The CDR3 sequence is CASSVGVRVEDTQYF. The CDR3 DNA sequence: TGTGCCAGCAGCGTAGGGGTCCGGGTTGAGGATACGCAGTATTTT.